Below, 19 T cell receptor beta chains from the same sample are listed, as sequenced in a study of blood T cell repertoires in COVID-19. TCRdb's table, derived via immunoSEQ multiplex PCR, lists solely in-frame clones and lacks some. The sample contains around 320,000 clones, over 90% of which appear only once. The specimen was PBMCs or T cells enriched from blood (not recorded which). The receptors were gathered from a young woman who had been exposed to COVID-19.

J is TRBJ1-5 and V is TRBV30; D is possibly TRBD1 (5 bases). The V end was cut by 2 bases, the J end by 5 bases, with 16 bases between. Germline CDR1 reads GTSNPN; CDR2 reads SVGIG (reference sequence). The CDR3 extends over 15 amino acids. CDR3 loop: CAWSPQSRGDQPQHF. The CDR3 nucleotides are TGTGCCTGGAGTCCCCAATCGCGGGGCGATCAGCCCCAGCATTTT.

The chain joins TRBV6-5 to TRBJ1-1, with D possibly matching TRBD1 (5 bases). CDR1 MNHEY and CDR2 SVGAGI come from the germline V gene. V lost 0 bases, J lost 1 base, and 12 bases lay in between. The CDR3 covers 16 residues. CDR3 amino acids: CASSYSQGLGNTEAFF. The DNA for the CDR3 is TGTGCCAGCAGTTACTCCCAGGGATTAGGGAACACTGAAGCTTTCTTT.

This chain joins TRBV7-9 and TRBJ2-6, with TRBD2 as a possible D gene (7 bases). The germline V gene encodes CDR1 SEHNR and CDR2 FQNEAQ (reference sequence). Trimming removed 6 bases from V and 2 bases from J, with 20 bases in between. This CDR3 has 18 residues. CDR3 in amino acids: CASRPTRGAQAGANVLTF. The CDR3 DNA follows: TGTGCCAGCAGGCCTACACGGGGGGCGCAAGCTGGGGCCAACGTCCTGACTTTC.

The rearrangement joins TRBV19 to TRBJ1-1; 9 nucleotides align to TRBD1. There are 15 residues in the CDR3. CDR1 is LNHDA, CDR2 SQIVND, per germline (reference sequence). Germline trimming cut 7 bases from V and 4 bases from J; bases unmatched to any gene: 10. The CDR3 loop is CASINRGLVATEAFF. The CDR3 coding sequence is TGTGCCAGTATCAACAGGGGGCTTGTCGCCACTGAAGCTTTCTTT. Filled out from reference TRBV19 and TRBJ1-1, the complete variable domain reads DGGITQSPKYLFRKEGQNVTLSCEQNLNHDAMYWYRQDPGQGLRLIYYSQIVNDFQKGDIAEGYSVSREKKESFPLTVTSAQKNPTAFYLCASINRGLVATEAFFGQGTRLTVV.

As DNA, the CDR3 is TGCGCCAGCAGCTTGGACCGGGACACACCATACAATGAGCAGTTCTTC. This gives the protein CASSLDRDTPYNEQFF. The chain uses TRBV5-1 and TRBJ2-1; D is possibly TRBD1 (6 bases). CDR1 is SGHRS and CDR2 is YFSETQ in the germline V gene. CDR3 size: 16 residues. Trimming stripped 0 bases from V and 4 bases from J, with 14 bases between.

V is TRBV18 and J is TRBJ2-5; D call uncertain. V was clipped by 6 bases and J by 2 bases, with 4 bases between them. The CDR3 totals 11 residues. Germline CDR1 reads KGHSH; CDR2 reads LQKENI. For the CDR3, the DNA is TGTGCCAGCTCCCCTCAAGAGACCCAGTACTTC. The encoded protein is CASSPQETQYF.

The chain uses TRBV28 and TRBJ1-6; TRBD1 matches 7 bases. The V gene's germline CDR1 is MDHEN and CDR2 SYDVKM. The CDR3 has 14 residues. Germline trimming cut 2 bases from V and 7 bases from J; bases unmatched to any gene: 2. The CDR3 reads CASSLGQVNSPLHF. For the CDR3, the DNA is TGTGCCAGCAGTTTAGGACAGGTGAATTCACCCCTCCACTTT.

The chain links TRBV29-1 to TRBJ2-7; D ambiguous. Germline assignment: CDR1 SQVTM and CDR2 ANQGSEA. The V end lost 1 base, the J end lost 4 bases, and 5 bases lay between the germline ends. The CDR3 covers 11 residues. CDR3: CSVEVSYEQYF. The DNA for the CDR3 is TGCAGCGTTGAAGTTTCGTACGAGCAGTACTTC.

The chain carries TRBV18 and TRBJ1-5; TRBD1 might be the D (5 bases). The CDR3 is 14 amino acids. V was cut by 6 bases and J by 5 bases, with 14 bases left in between. Germline CDR1 and CDR2: KGHSH and LQKENI. The CDR3 region is CASSPDSGDQPQHF. The CDR3 coding sequence is TGTGCCAGCTCGCCCGACAGTGGGGATCAGCCCCAGCATTTT. The full variable domain, completed using reference TRBV18 and TRBJ1-5, is NAGVMQNPRHLVRRRGQEARLRCSPMKGHSHVYWYRQLPEEGLKFMVYLQKENIIDESGMPKERFSAEFPKEGPSILRIQQVVRGDSAAYFCASSPDSGDQPQHFGDGTRLSIL.

This chain's CDR3 is CASSLEQGATPRMTDTQYF. CDR3 bases: TGCGCCAGCAGCTTGGAACAGGGGGCCACCCCTCGGATGACAGATACGCAGTATTTT. The rearrangement joins TRBV5-1 to TRBJ2-3, with 9 positions matching TRBD1. V gave up 0 bases and J gave up 3 bases; unmatched junction bases: 14. Germline V CDR1 and CDR2: SGHRS, YFSETQ. The CDR3 runs to 19 residues.

This chain links TRBV4-2 with TRBJ2-5, with D uncertain. Germline V gives CDR1 LGHNA, CDR2 YNFKEQ. The V end was cut by 4 bases, the J end by 5 bases, with 17 bases between. The CDR3 consists of 15 residues. The CDR3 nucleotides are TGTGCCAGCAGCCGCGGAGCCAGCGACTCGGAGACCCAGTACTTC. Translating it yields CASSRGASDSETQYF.

J is TRBJ1-5 and V is TRBV6-5; D unclear. The germline V gene has CDR1 MNHEY and CDR2 SVGAGI. The germline V and J ends were trimmed by 4 bases and 4 bases, with 8 bases remaining between them. The CDR3 sequence is 13 residues long. This chain's CDR3 is CASSSRENQPQHF. The CDR3 DNA sequence: TGTGCCAGCAGTTCTCGGGAAAATCAGCCCCAGCATTTT.

CDR3: CASSNSLAAQQETQYF. The CDR3 DNA is TGTGCCAGTAGTAACTCTCTAGCGGCGCAACAAGAGACCCAGTACTTC. The chain carries TRBV19 and TRBJ2-5, with 7 bases aligning to TRBD2. CDR1 is LNHDA and CDR2 is SQIVND in the germline V gene (reference sequence). V was clipped by 4 bases and J by 2 bases; unmatched bases: 10. CDR3 size: 16 residues.

This chain joins TRBV7-8 and TRBJ1-2; the match to TRBD1 covers 9 bases. In germline, CDR1 is SGHVS, CDR2 FQNEAQ. Trimming took 5 bases from V and 2 from J; bases not matched to a gene: 9. The CDR3 has 16 residues. CDR3 DNA: TGTGCCAGCAGCCCCAGGCGGGACAGGGCCAACTATGGCTACACCTTC. Its protein product is CASSPRRDRANYGYTF.

This chain connects TRBV5-1 to TRBJ2-3; 9 bases are shared with TRBD2. The CDR3 extends over 17 amino acids. V trimming: 4 bases; J trimming: 1 base; junction bases outside the gene matches: 10. Germline CDR1 is SGHRS and CDR2 is YFSETQ. The CDR3 sequence is CASSTGGASGGTDTQYF. The CDR3 nucleotides are TGCGCCAGCAGCACTGGGGGGGCTAGCGGGGGCACAGATACGCAGTATTTT.

This clone was picked up one time. The V and J genes are TRBV4-1 and TRBJ1-2; D may be TRBD1 (5 bases). Trimming stripped 0 bases from V and 2 bases from J, with 13 bases between. The CDR3 contains 16 residues. The germline V gene encodes CDR1 MGHRA and CDR2 YSYEKL. CDR3 sequence: CASSQDDGGTNYGYTF. CDR3 DNA: TGCGCCAGCAGCCAAGATGACGGGGGTACGAACTATGGCTACACCTTC.

The chain links TRBV5-1 to TRBJ2-5; 7 bases are a match to TRBD1. Looked up from germline, CDR1 is SGHRS and CDR2 is YFSETQ. This CDR3 is built from 14 residues. Trimming took 4 bases from V and 2 from J; bases not matched to a gene: 5. As DNA, the CDR3 is TGCGCCAGCAGCCACGGGACAGTTCAAGAGACCCAGTACTTC. Its protein is CASSHGTVQETQYF. The whole variable domain, remainder taken from reference TRBV5-1 and TRBJ2-5, is KAGVTQTPRYLIKTRGQQVTLSCSPISGHRSVSWYQQTPGQGLQFLFEYFSETQRNKGNFPGRFSGRQFSNSRSEMNVSTLELGDSALYLCASSHGTVQETQYFGPGTRLLVL.

This clone occurred once. V and J are TRBV19 and TRBJ1-2, with 7 bases lining up with TRBD1. CDR1 and CDR2 (germline): LNHDA, SQIVND (reference sequence). CDR3 length equals 14 residues. Trimming took 4 bases from V and 3 from J; bases not matched to a gene: 5. The CDR3 reads CASSRQGRDYGYTF. The DNA of the CDR3 is TGTGCCAGTAGTAGACAGGGAAGGGACTATGGCTACACCTTC.

The chain joins TRBV4-3 to TRBJ1-1, with D unclear. Germline CDR1 and CDR2: LGHNA and YSLEER. Trimming left V 0 bases short and J 2 bases short, with 10 bases between. The CDR3 length is 15 residues. The CDR3 spells CASSQDPRFNTEAFF. The CDR3 nucleotides are TGCGCCAGCAGCCAAGATCCGAGGTTTAACACTGAAGCTTTCTTT.